This T cell receptor beta chain was captured in a study of T-cell memory formation after mild COVID-19. Study summary: Largely, the TCR clusters proved donor specific.

The 5'RACE method, run with constant-segment primers, produced TCR alpha and TCR beta cDNA libraries (carrying sample barcodes and UMIs). TCRdb processed the 5' RACE reads anew with MiXCR; each CDR3 protein has one entry. The sample consists of roughly 620,000 distinct CDR3 sequences, roughly 17% of them appearing once. Study conclusions and caveats: Contracting CD4+ clones sat mainly in CM and EM; CD8+ in EMRA. In second-wave clones peaking day 37, SARS-CoV-2 specificity remained unconfirmed.

About this clonotype itself: The antigen is not known.

This CDR3 has 15 residues. The junction had 9 bases not matched to a gene; V was cut back by 2 bases and J by 6 bases. Germline loops: CDR1 SGHRS, CDR2 YFSETQ. J is TRBJ2-7 and V is TRBV5-1, with 9 nucleotides matching TRBD1. The specimen was PBMCs or a T cell subset sorted from them (not recorded which). The receptor's source is an adult woman who had mild COVID-19 (a few samples of this study predate the infection). Cell type and time point are not known. The CDR3 DNA is TGCGCCAGCAGCTTCATCGGACAGGGGTTGACCGAGCAGTACTTC. The encoded protein is CASSFIGQGLTEQYF.